This T cell receptor (beta chain) was sequenced in a study of STAT3 mutations in large granular lymphocyte leukemia. Study conclusions and caveats: Every T-LGLL patient had at least one immunodominant TCRbeta clonotype. In about 30% of the 18 patients, new TCR clonotypes emerged after therapy.

The CDR3 consists of 21 residues. The J segment lost 3 bases and the V segment lost 6 bases, leaving 22 bases of the junction unmatched. Per the germline V gene, CDR1 is LNHDA and CDR2 is SQIVND (reference sequence). Each sample's TCRbeta library yielded on average about 40,773 productive templates. Profiling relied on immunoSEQ multiplex PCR, and the TCRdb table lists in-frame clones only, not all of them. The sample has 37,000 or so clones, about 88% seen once. Comment on this clone: Its antigen is still unknown.

Input material: PBMCs. This rearrangement joins TRBV19 to TRBJ2-1, with 11 bases that match TRBD2. This sequence was found in a human donor with T large granular lymphocyte leukemia. Some clones in this sample may be carry-over from other donors' samples. In DNA form, the CDR3 reads TGTGCCAGTAGCCTACCCTTTTCGCTAGCGGGGGGACCCCCTCTCTACAATGAGCAGTTCTTC. It is translated as CASSLPFSLAGGPPLYNEQFF.